Listed below are T cell receptor beta chains from one sample, sequenced in a study of T cell responses to AZD1222 COVID-19 vaccine. Repertoires were generated with immunoSEQ multiplex PCR, while TCRdb's copy carries only in-frame clones and drops some. The sample contains some 150,000 clones, 90% of which appear only once. This specimen was peripheral blood, taken on day 0 of AZD1222 vaccination. These receptor sequences come from an adult in good health. Both conserved end residues are part of each CDR3. The D gene is left open where the match is weak. Part of the rows lack a size; the others show once, few, many or a class for expanded clones.

cdr3_length j_call v_call d_call clone_size cdr3_nt cdr3_aa
14 TRBJ1-2 TRBV28 NA once TGTGCCAGCAGTTTATTTTCTCCAGGGGATGGCTACACCTTC CASSLFSPGDGYTF
14 TRBJ2-7 TRBV6-5 NA NA TGTGCCAGCAGTTACTCGGGGCTCTCCTACGAGCAGTACTTC CASSYSGLSYEQYF
12 TRBJ2-7 TRBV29-1 TRBD1 NA TGCAGCGTTGTTCGGGACAGGGAAGAGCAGTACTTC CSVVRDREEQYF
13 TRBJ1-1 TRBV7-9 NA NA TGTGCCAGCAGCTTTAGTGGGAACACTGAAGCTTTCTTT CASSFSGNTEAFF
15 TRBJ1-2 TRBV6-1 NA NA TGTGCCAGCAGTGAAACTAACAGGGCGAACTATGGCTACACCTTC CASSETNRANYGYTF
14 TRBJ2-7 TRBV5-1 NA NA TGCGCCAGCAGCTTGGGCGAGGGTTTCTACGAGCAGTACTTC CASSLGEGFYEQYF
16 TRBJ2-7 TRBV9 TRBD1 once TGTGCCAGCAGCGCCTACTCCGGGACAGGGCTCCACGAGCAGTACTTC CASSAYSGTGLHEQYF
10 TRBJ1-1 TRBV6-5 NA NA TGTGCCAGTATAAACACTGAAGCTTTCTTT CASINTEAFF
16 TRBJ2-1 TRBV7-3 NA NA TGTGCCAGCAGCCAGGCCGGGACTGCATCCTACAATGAGCAGTTCTTC CASSQAGTASYNEQFF
17 TRBJ1-2 TRBV9 NA NA TGTGCCAGCAGCGAGCAACTAACACCGGGACGTGACTATGGCTACACCTTC CASSEQLTPGRDYGYTF
14 TRBJ2-2 TRBV4-3 NA once TGCGCCAGCAGCCAGGCCCCGAACACCGGGGAGCTGTTTTTT CASSQAPNTGELFF
16 TRBJ2-1 TRBV5-4 NA NA TGTGCCAGCAGACCGGGCAGGGTGAGTGGAGACAATGAGCAGTTCTTC CASRPGRVSGDNEQFF
16 TRBJ2-7 TRBV4-1 NA NA TGCGCCAGCAGCCACCCGGGGCGCGGAACCCCCTACGAGCAGTACTTC CASSHPGRGTPYEQYF
12 TRBJ1-2 TRBV6-5 TRBD1 NA TGTGCCAGCAGCTGGACAGGGAGGGGCTACACCTTC CASSWTGRGYTF
13 TRBJ1-5 TRBV24-1 NA few TGTGCCACCAGTCGGGCAGAAAATCAGCCCCAGCATTTT CATSRAENQPQHF
16 TRBJ2-2 TRBV18 TRBD2 once TGTGCCAGCTCACCAGGAATCGGGGGGGACACCGGGGAGCTGTTTTTT CASSPGIGGDTGELFF
15 TRBJ2-1 TRBV7-2 NA NA TGTGCCAGCAGCTTAGCCCGGGGGCTCTACAATGAGCAGTTCTTC CASSLARGLYNEQFF
13 TRBJ1-2 TRBV15 NA once TGTGCCACCAGCAGAGGGGATTCCTATGGCTACACCTTC CATSRGDSYGYTF
13 TRBJ1-2 TRBV5-6 NA NA TGTGCCAGCAGCTCCCGGGGGGCCTATGGCTACACCTTC CASSSRGAYGYTF
15 TRBJ1-2 TRBV30 TRBD1 once TGTGCCTGGAGTCCCCGGGACAGAGGCTACTATGGCTACACCTTC CAWSPRDRGYYGYTF
15 TRBJ1-5 TRBV7-5 NA NA TGTGCGACGGGAGGGGGGGTCAAGAGCAATCAGCCCCAGCATTTT CATGGGVKSNQPQHF
14 TRBJ1-5 TRBV2 TRBD1 NA TGTGCCAGCAGTGCGACAGGGGTGGGCCAGCCCCAGCATTTT CASSATGVGQPQHF
18 TRBJ2-3 TRBV5-6 TRBD2 NA TGTGCCAGCAGCCCGGTTGGTCGGGGGGGCCGTAGCACAGATACGCAGTATTTT CASSPVGRGGRSTDTQYF
15 TRBJ1-4 TRBV5-1 NA few TGCGCCAGCAGCCCCCAGCAGGGTCCTAATGAAAAACTGTTTTTT CASSPQQGPNEKLFF
17 TRBJ1-1 TRBV6-2/TRBV6-3 TRBD1 once TGTGCCAGCAGCGATCTCGGACAGGGGGCCCTGAACACTGAAGCTTTCTTT CASSDLGQGALNTEAFF
15 TRBJ2-5 TRBV5-4 TRBD1 NA TGTGCCAGCAGCTTGGAGGGGACAGGGTTGGAGACCCAGTACTTC CASSLEGTGLETQYF
14 TRBJ1-6 TRBV9 NA NA TGTGCCAGCAGCGTTAGCCCGTTAGGTTCACCCCTCCACTTT CASSVSPLGSPLHF
19 TRBJ1-2 TRBV19 NA NA TGTGCCAGTAAATTCGGATTTTGGAGGGGTCTACCAGAAGGGGATGGCTACACCTTC CASKFGFWRGLPEGDGYTF
17 TRBJ2-1 TRBV24-1 TRBD2 NA TGTGCCACCAGTGATTTTCCTAGCGGGGGAGCTCGGAATGAGCAGTTCTTC CATSDFPSGGARNEQFF
17 TRBJ1-6 TRBV5-1 NA few TGCGCCAGCAGCTTGAAACCCCGGGACATCTATAATTCACCCCTCCACTTT CASSLKPRDIYNSPLHF
13 TRBJ2-1 TRBV18 NA NA TGTGCCAGCTCACCAAGGCAGCTGGATGAGCAGTTCTTC CASSPRQLDEQFF
13 TRBJ1-2 TRBV29-1 TRBD1 NA TGCAGCGGCAGGGGACAGGGTGTGAATGGCTACACCTTC CSGRGQGVNGYTF
11 TRBJ1-3 TRBV30 NA NA TGTGCCTGGATTCCTGGAAACACCATATATTTT CAWIPGNTIYF
13 TRBJ1-5 TRBV19 NA NA TGTGCCAGTAGCATTACAACTAATCAGCCCCAGCATTTT CASSITTNQPQHF
18 TRBJ2-3 TRBV11-3 TRBD2 NA TGTGCCAGCAGCTTAGGACCTGGGGATGGATGGGAGGGGAATACGCAGTATTTT CASSLGPGDGWEGNTQYF
14 TRBJ2-7 TRBV9 TRBD2 few TGTGCCAGCAGCCCCAGACTAGCGGGGTACGAGCAGTACTTC CASSPRLAGYEQYF
18 TRBJ2-7 TRBV2 TRBD2 NA TGTGCCAGGACGGGAGGGACTAGCGGGAGGGCCTGGGGCTACGAGCAGTACTTC CARTGGTSGRAWGYEQYF
14 TRBJ2-5 TRBV19 TRBD2 NA TGTGCCAGTAGTCCGAGCGGGAGCGGAGAGACCCAGTACTTC CASSPSGSGETQYF
18 TRBJ2-1 TRBV24-1 NA NA TGTGCCACCAGTGATTCCTCAGCAGCCGGGGCATTCTACAATGAGCAGTTCTTC CATSDSSAAGAFYNEQFF
13 TRBJ1-2 TRBV3-1/TRBV3-2 TRBD1 NA TGTGCCAGCAGTCCCGACAGGGAAGGGGGCTACACCTTC CASSPDREGGYTF
15 TRBJ1-6 TRBV30 TRBD1 NA TGTGCCTGGAGGTGGTCCGGGACAGTTAATTCACCCCTCCACTTT CAWRWSGTVNSPLHF
16 TRBJ1-2 TRBV7-8 TRBD1 once TGTGCCAGCAGGACCAACACAGGGGGCAGGAGCTATGGCTACACCTTC CASRTNTGGRSYGYTF
13 TRBJ2-2 TRBV5-1 NA few TGCGCCAGCAGCTCGGCGGACACCGGGGAGCTGTTTTTT CASSSADTGELFF
18 TRBJ2-1 TRBV19 TRBD2 NA TGTGCCAGTAGTATGGGACTAGCGGGAGCCCGGGGGTACAATGAGCAGTTCTTC CASSMGLAGARGYNEQFF
13 TRBJ1-1 TRBV7-2 NA few TGTGCCAGCAGCTTCCTGTTGAACACTGAAGCTTTCTTT CASSFLLNTEAFF
13 TRBJ1-2 TRBV12-3/TRBV12-4 TRBD1 NA TGTGCCAGCAGTTTAAGACAGGGAGCTAGCTACACCTTC CASSLRQGASYTF
16 TRBJ2-4 TRBV6-1 NA NA TGTGCCAGCAGTGAACCCAGGGCCGAAGCCAAAAACATTCAGTACTTC CASSEPRAEAKNIQYF
15 TRBJ2-7 TRBV7-9 TRBD2 NA TGTGCCAGCAGCCTGACCGGGACTAGCGGGACCGAGCAGTACTTC CASSLTGTSGTEQYF
17 TRBJ2-3 TRBV9 TRBD2 once TGTGCCAGCAGCCGAGGAACTAGCGGATATAGCACAGATACGCAGTATTTT CASSRGTSGYSTDTQYF
17 TRBJ1-2 TRBV10-1 NA NA TGCGCCAGCAGTGATCTCACAGCACCGGGGGAAGCGAATGGCTACACCTTC CASSDLTAPGEANGYTF
15 TRBJ1-1 TRBV6-5 NA NA TGTGCCAGCAGTTACGGCCGGGGATTTGGGGCTGAAGCTTTCTTT CASSYGRGFGAEAFF
14 TRBJ1-3 TRBV10-2 NA NA TGCGCCAGCTCACGAGGGTTAGATGGAAACACCATATATTTT CASSRGLDGNTIYF
14 TRBJ1-2 TRBV19 TRBD1 NA TGTGCCAGTAGTATCGACAGGGCTGGGTATGGCTACACCTTC CASSIDRAGYGYTF
12 TRBJ1-6 TRBV2 NA NA TGTGCCAGCAGGGGCGGTAATTCACCCCTCCACTTT CASRGGNSPLHF